This T cell receptor beta chain was identified during a study of T cell changes during pregnancy in multiple sclerosis. TCRdb's table, derived via immunoSEQ multiplex PCR, lists solely in-frame clones and lacks some. This table holds 65,000 to 85,000 clones, around 94% found once. Trimming cost V 6 bases and J 4 bases, with 9 bases left between them. Germline loops: CDR1 MDHEN, CDR2 SYDVKM. The CDR3 is 13 residues long. Sequenced material: CD4+ T cells from peripheral blood mononuclear cells, taken after pregnancy. The TCR comes from a female donor with multiple sclerosis, enrolled in a pregnancy study. The chain combines TRBV28 with TRBJ2-2; D may be TRBD1 (6 bases). CDR3 residues: CASRQTGTGELFF. In DNA form, the CDR3 reads TGTGCCAGCAGGCAGACAGGCACCGGGGAGCTGTTTTTT.